This is a list of T cell receptor beta chains from one sample in a study of radiotherapy plus CTLA-4 blockade in lung cancer. The method was immunoSEQ multiplex PCR; TCRdb's version includes in-frame clones alone and lacks a portion of them. The data show tens of thousands of clones, with almost 80% seen just once and 6.5% to 8.5% held by the top ten. Sequencing used peripheral blood, obtained from a patient treated with radiotherapy plus ipilimumab. Receptors were obtained from a human donor with non-small cell lung cancer who had stable disease on radiotherapy plus ipilimumab. Each CDR3 is given with its conserved first and last residue. A D gene is named only where the DNA matches it firmly. Expanded clones get a size class; other rows say once, few or many, or leave the size out.

>TRBV19|TRBD1|TRBJ2-7|NA
CASKGTGVEEQYF
TGTGCCAGTAAGGGGACAGGGGTGGAGGAGCAGTACTTC
>TRBV7-9|TRBD2|TRBJ2-3|NA
CASSPSGGVQNTQYF
TGTGCCAGCAGCCCCAGCGGGGGAGTGCAGAATACGCAGTATTTT
>TRBV11-3|NA|TRBJ2-1|once
CASSLERNEQFF
TGTGCCAGCAGCTTAGAGAGGAATGAGCAGTTCTTC
>TRBV19|NA|TRBJ1-1|NA
CASCEYMNTEAFF
TGTGCCAGTTGCGAGTATATGAACACTGAAGCTTTCTTT
>TRBV5-6|NA|TRBJ1-3|few
CASSSGLSRGTIYF
TGTGCCAGCAGCTCTGGACTTTCAAGGGGCACCATATATTTT
>TRBV28|NA|TRBJ1-5|NA
CASSVIPGRNQPQHF
TGTGCCAGCAGTGTCATACCGGGACGCAATCAGCCCCAGCATTTT
>TRBV7-2|TRBD1|TRBJ2-1|NA
CASSTQGPYNEQFF
TGTGCCAGCAGCACACAGGGGCCCTACAATGAGCAGTTCTTC
>TRBV9|NA|TRBJ1-1|once
CASSEMNTEAFF
TGTGCCAGCAGCGAGATGAACACTGAAGCTTTCTTT
>TRBV6-1|TRBD1|TRBJ2-7|NA
CASSEGIGTGGYEQYF
TGTGCCAGCAGTGAAGGGATAGGGACAGGGGGCTACGAGCAGTACTTC
>TRBV18|TRBD1|TRBJ2-3|NA
CASSSTAGNRGLTDTQYF
TGTGCCAGCTCAAGCACCGCGGGTAACAGGGGGCTGACAGATACGCAGTATTTT
>TRBV19|NA|TRBJ1-1|NA
CASSIGLSLNTEAFF
TGTGCCAGTAGTATTGGGCTCAGCCTTAACACTGAAGCTTTCTTT
>TRBV7-7|NA|TRBJ2-5|NA
CASSLARVGETQYF
TGTGCCAGCAGCTTAGCCCGGGTGGGTGAGACCCAGTACTTC
>TRBV5-1|NA|TRBJ1-2|NA
CASSPDRNYGYTF
TGCGCCAGCAGCCCCGACAGAAACTATGGCTACACCTTC
>TRBV11-3|NA|TRBJ2-5|NA
CASSLTRSGETQYF
TGTGCCAGCAGCTTAACGAGGAGTGGAGAGACCCAGTACTTC
>TRBV9|NA|TRBJ1-3|few
CASSVVAGDTIYF
TGTGCCAGCAGCGTAGTGGCAGGTGACACCATATATTTT
>TRBV7-2|TRBD1|TRBJ2-1|NA
CASSVGQGTPRNEQFF
TGTGCCAGCAGCGTAGGACAGGGGACCCCGCGGAATGAGCAGTTCTTC
>TRBV11-2|NA|TRBJ1-2|once
CASSLDVPVPGYTF
TGTGCCAGCAGCTTAGATGTTCCGGTTCCAGGCTACACCTTC
>TRBV15|NA|TRBJ1-1|NA
CATSRKTGIPEAFF
TGTGCCACCAGCAGAAAGACAGGAATTCCTGAAGCTTTCTTT
>TRBV18|NA|TRBJ1-2|NA
CASSPGRKNYGYTF
TGTGCCAGCTCACCGGGAAGAAAGAACTATGGCTACACCTTC
>TRBV7-9|NA|TRBJ2-1|once
CASSLDRNEQFF
TGTGCCAGCAGCTTAGATCGGAATGAGCAGTTCTTC
>TRBV10-3|NA|TRBJ2-4|NA
CAISTLAKNIQYF
TGTGCCATCAGTACACTAGCCAAAAACATTCAGTACTTC
>TRBV6-5|NA|TRBJ1-2|NA
CASSHNRAGYTF
TGTGCCAGCAGTCACAACAGGGCTGGCTACACCTTC
>TRBV7-3|NA|TRBJ1-2|NA
CASSPQPTDNYGYTF
TGTGCCAGCAGCCCCCAGCCGACAGATAACTATGGCTACACCTTC
>TRBV5-5|NA|TRBJ1-1|NA
CASSLSTNTEAFF
TGTGCCAGCAGCTTGTCCACGAACACTGAAGCTTTCTTT
>TRBV7-9|TRBD1|TRBJ1-6|NA
CASSLTGQEDSPLHF
TGTGCCAGCAGCTTAACGGGACAGGAGGATTCACCCCTCCACTTT
>TRBV27|TRBD2|TRBJ2-3|NA
CASTWTSDSTDTQYF
TGTGCCAGCACCTGGACTAGCGATAGCACAGATACGCAGTATTTT
>TRBV5-5|NA|TRBJ2-6|NA
CASSLVHDSGANVLTF
TGTGCCAGCAGCTTGGTTCACGACTCTGGGGCCAACGTCCTGACTTTC
>TRBV12-5|NA|TRBJ1-2|once
CASGLGNSYGYTF
TGTGCTAGTGGTTTGGGCAACTCCTATGGCTACACCTTC
>TRBV5-1|NA|TRBJ1-1|NA
CASTIDGAAGNTEAFF
TGCGCCAGCACCATCGACGGGGCTGCGGGGAACACTGAAGCTTTCTTT
>TRBV7-2|NA|TRBJ1-1|NA
CASSLERGEREAFF
TGTGCCAGCAGCTTAGAGAGGGGGGAGCGTGAAGCTTTCTTT
>TRBV27|NA|TRBJ1-6|NA
CASKLQGIGNSPLHF
TGTGCCAGCAAACTACAGGGAATCGGTAATTCACCCCTCCACTTT
>TRBV27|NA|TRBJ2-6|NA
CASSSSGANVLTF
TGTGCCAGCAGTTCCTCCGGGGCCAACGTCCTGACTTTC
>TRBV4-2|TRBD1|TRBJ1-2|NA
CASSQARDRGFGYTF
TGTGCCAGCAGCCAAGCCCGGGACAGGGGGTTTGGCTACACCTTC
>TRBV5-4|TRBD1|TRBJ1-6|NA
CASSLPGQGSSPLHF
TGTGCCAGCAGCTTACCGGGACAGGGGTCTTCACCCCTCCACTTT
>TRBV29-1|NA|TRBJ2-1|NA
CSSRMPQSYNEQFF
TGCAGCTCCAGGATGCCTCAGAGCTACAATGAGCAGTTCTTC
>TRBV2|NA|TRBJ2-5|NA
CASSVQKETQYF
TGTGCCAGCAGTGTCCAGAAAGAGACCCAGTACTTC
>TRBV18|TRBD1|TRBJ1-4|NA
CASSSGQGGEKLFF
TGTGCCAGCTCATCCGGACAGGGGGGGGAAAAACTGTTTTTT
>TRBV28|TRBD1|TRBJ1-1|NA
CASSPGGAVNTEAFF
TGTGCCAGCAGTCCAGGGGGCGCGGTGAACACTGAAGCTTTCTTT
>TRBV12-5|TRBD2|TRBJ2-7|NA
CASGSRTRGGEQYF
TGTGCTAGTGGTTCGCGGACACGGGGAGGGGAGCAGTACTTC